This T cell receptor beta chain was profiled in a study of T cell responses to AZD1222 COVID-19 vaccine. At the level of the study: Analyses pooled second doses at about 4 or about 12 weeks.

Generated by immunoSEQ multiplex PCR, the TCRdb table keeps only in-frame clones and is missing some. The data show around 130,000 clones, roughly 86% seen once. General study results and limits: Clonal diversity was possibly underestimated, and the donors were mostly white British, with more females. With dominance at 160-218 and 743-854, vaccine-associated CD4 TCRs spanned spike. Sampling captured repertoires only after the peak T cell response.

This CDR3 is built from 11 residues. CDR1 and CDR2 from the germline V gene are SGHTA and FQGTGA. After removal of 4 bases from V and 16 bases from J, the junction contained 7 bases not matched to a gene. A note on this clone: The antigen remains undetermined.

The V and J genes are TRBV7-3 and TRBJ2-1; 7 nucleotides agree with TRBD2. Sequences were derived from peripheral blood, sampled on day 0 of AZD1222 vaccination. This receptor was taken from an adult in good health. CDR3 amino acids: CASSSGTTLFF. For the CDR3, the DNA is TGTGCCAGCAGCTCCGGGACTACCTTATTCTTC.